This T cell receptor beta chain was sequenced in a study of shared clonotypes between healthy human individuals. Profiling relied on immunoSEQ multiplex PCR, and the TCRdb table lists in-frame clones only, not all of them. This table has 520,000 or so clones, approximately 79% appearing once. CDR1 SGHVS and CDR2 FNYEAQ come from the germline V gene. The CDR3 has 18 amino acids. Trimming left V 0 bases short and J 0 bases short, with 15 bases between. The sample consisted of PBMCs. The clonotype comes from a woman aged 40 to 50 in good health. Some clones in this sample may be carry-over from other donors' samples. This chain links TRBV7-6 with TRBJ2-1; tentatively, D is TRBD2 (6 bases). The CDR3 sequence is CASSLALRDLSSYNEQFF. The CDR3 coding sequence is TGTGCCAGCAGCTTAGCGCTCCGGGACTTGAGCTCCTACAATGAGCAGTTCTTC.